A single T cell receptor (beta chain) is shown here with its context. Its antigen is not identified. The data originate from a study of T-cell memory formation after mild COVID-19. Findings of the study overall: Mostly located in CM and EM were contracting CD4+ clones, with contracting CD8+ clones located in EMRA. Detection of some responders pre-infection suggested pre-existing cross-reactive memory T cells participated.

Using its own MiXCR run on the 5' RACE reads, TCRdb lists one record per CDR3 protein. The profile shows around 430,000 distinct CDR3 sequences, roughly 15% of them singletons. The CDR3 has 17 residues. J gave up 2 bases and V 0 bases, and 12 bases lay outside the gene matches. CDR1 DFQATT and CDR2 SNEGSKA come from the germline V gene (reference sequence). Specimen: PBMCs or a T cell subset sorted from them (not recorded which). The receptor was derived from a man between 18 and 35 years old who had mild COVID-19 (a few samples of this study predate the infection). Cell type and time point are not known. The chain uses TRBV20-1 and TRBJ1-1, with 7 bases matching TRBD1. The CDR3: CSARDTGRGSINTEAFF. The CDR3 region has the DNA TGCAGTGCTAGAGATACGGGCAGGGGGTCTATAAACACTGAAGCTTTCTTT.